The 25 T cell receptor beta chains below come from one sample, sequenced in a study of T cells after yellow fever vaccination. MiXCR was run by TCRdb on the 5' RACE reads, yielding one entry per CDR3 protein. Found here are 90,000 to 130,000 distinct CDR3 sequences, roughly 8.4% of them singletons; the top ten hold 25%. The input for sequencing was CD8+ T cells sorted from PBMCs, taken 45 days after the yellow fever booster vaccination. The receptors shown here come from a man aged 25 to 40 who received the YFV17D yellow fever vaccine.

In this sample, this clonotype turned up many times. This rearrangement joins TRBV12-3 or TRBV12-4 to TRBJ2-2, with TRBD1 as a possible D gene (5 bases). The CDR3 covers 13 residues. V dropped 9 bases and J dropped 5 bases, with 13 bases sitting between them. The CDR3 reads CARKDTRTGELFF. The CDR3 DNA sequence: TGTGCCAGGAAGGACACCCGAACCGGGGAGCTGTTTTTT.

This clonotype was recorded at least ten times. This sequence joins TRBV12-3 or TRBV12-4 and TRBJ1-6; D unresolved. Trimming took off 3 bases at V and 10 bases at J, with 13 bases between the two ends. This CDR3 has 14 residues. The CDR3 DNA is TGTGCCAGCAGTTTTACGGGTTTCGGATCACCCCTCCACTTT. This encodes CASSFTGFGSPLHF.

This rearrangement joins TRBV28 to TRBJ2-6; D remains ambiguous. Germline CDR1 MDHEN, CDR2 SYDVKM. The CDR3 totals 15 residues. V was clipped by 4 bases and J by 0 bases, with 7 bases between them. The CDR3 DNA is TGTGCCAGCAGTTCTGAGGCCTCTGGGGCCAACGTCCTGACTTTC. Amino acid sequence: CASSSEASGANVLTF. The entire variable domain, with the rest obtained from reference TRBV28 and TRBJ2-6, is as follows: DVKVTQSSRYLVKRTGEKVFLECVQDMDHENMFWYRQDPGLGLRLIYFSYDVKMKEKGDIPEGYSVSREKKERFSLILESASTNQTSMYLCASSSEASGANVLTFGAGSRLTVL.

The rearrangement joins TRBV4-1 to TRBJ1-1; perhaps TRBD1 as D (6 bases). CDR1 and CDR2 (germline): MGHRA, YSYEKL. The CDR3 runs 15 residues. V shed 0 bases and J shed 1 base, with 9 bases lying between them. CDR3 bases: TGCGCCAGCAGCCAAGATGACAGGCCGAACACTGAAGCTTTCTTT. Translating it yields CASSQDDRPNTEAFF.

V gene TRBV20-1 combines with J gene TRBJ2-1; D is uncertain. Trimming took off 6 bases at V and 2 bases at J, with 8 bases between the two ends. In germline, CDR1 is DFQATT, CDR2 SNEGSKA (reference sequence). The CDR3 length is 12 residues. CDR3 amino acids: CSAPPAYNEQFF. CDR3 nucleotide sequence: TGCAGTGCCCCCCCGGCCTACAATGAGCAGTTCTTC.

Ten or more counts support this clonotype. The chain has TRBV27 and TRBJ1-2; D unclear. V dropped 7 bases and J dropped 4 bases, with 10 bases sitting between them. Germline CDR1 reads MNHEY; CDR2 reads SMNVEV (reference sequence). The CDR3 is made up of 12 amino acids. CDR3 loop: CASKGLGYGYTF. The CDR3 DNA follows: TGTGCCAGCAAAGGGTTGGGCTATGGCTACACCTTC.

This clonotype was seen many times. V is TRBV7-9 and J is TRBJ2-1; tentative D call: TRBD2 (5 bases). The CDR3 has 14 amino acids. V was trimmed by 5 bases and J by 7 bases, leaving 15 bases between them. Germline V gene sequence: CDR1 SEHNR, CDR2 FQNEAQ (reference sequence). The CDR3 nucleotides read TGTGCCAGCAGCCCCCCGGGGAACTCTAATGAGCAGTTCTTC. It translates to CASSPPGNSNEQFF.

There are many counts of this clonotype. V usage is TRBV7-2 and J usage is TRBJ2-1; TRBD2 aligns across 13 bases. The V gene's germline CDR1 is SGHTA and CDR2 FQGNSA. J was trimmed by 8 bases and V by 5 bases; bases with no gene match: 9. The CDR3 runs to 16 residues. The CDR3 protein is CASSPGTSGIDDEQFF. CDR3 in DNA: TGTGCCAGCAGCCCCGGGACTAGCGGGATAGACGATGAGCAGTTCTTC.

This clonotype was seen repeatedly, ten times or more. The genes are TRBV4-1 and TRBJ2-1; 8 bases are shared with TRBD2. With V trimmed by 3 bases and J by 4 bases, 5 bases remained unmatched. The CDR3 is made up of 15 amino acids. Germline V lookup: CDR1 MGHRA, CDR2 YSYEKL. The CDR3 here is CASSHPGGPYNEQFF. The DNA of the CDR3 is TGCGCCAGCAGCCACCCGGGAGGGCCTTACAATGAGCAGTTCTTC.

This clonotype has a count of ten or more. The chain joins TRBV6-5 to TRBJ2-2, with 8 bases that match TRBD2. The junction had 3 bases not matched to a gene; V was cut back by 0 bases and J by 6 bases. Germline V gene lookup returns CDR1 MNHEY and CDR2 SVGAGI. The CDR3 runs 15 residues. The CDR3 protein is CASSYSGLVPGELFF. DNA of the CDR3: TGTGCCAGCAGTTACTCGGGACTAGTCCCCGGGGAGCTGTTTTTT.

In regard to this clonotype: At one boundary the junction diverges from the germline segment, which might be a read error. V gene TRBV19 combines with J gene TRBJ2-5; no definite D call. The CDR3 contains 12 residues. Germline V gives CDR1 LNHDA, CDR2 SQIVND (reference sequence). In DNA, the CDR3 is TGTGCCAGTACCGAAGAGGACGGACCCCTGAGCTTC. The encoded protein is CASTEEDGPLSF.

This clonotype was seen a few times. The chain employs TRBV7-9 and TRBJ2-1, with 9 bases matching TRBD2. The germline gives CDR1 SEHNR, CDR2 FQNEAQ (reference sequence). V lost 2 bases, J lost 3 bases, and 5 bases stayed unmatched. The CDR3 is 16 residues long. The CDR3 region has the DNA TGTGCCAGCAGCTTACCGGCGGGAGGGTTCTACAATGAGCAGTTCTTC. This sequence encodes CASSLPAGGFYNEQFF.

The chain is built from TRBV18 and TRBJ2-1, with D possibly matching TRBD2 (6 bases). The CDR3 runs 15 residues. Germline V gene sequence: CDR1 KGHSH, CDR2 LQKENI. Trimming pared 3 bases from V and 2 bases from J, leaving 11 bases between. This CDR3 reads CASSPGGPAYNEQFF. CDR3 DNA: TGTGCCAGCTCACCCGGGGGACCAGCCTACAATGAGCAGTTCTTC.

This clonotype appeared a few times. The CDR3 bases are TGCAGCGCCCACGACAGTTCCTACGAGCAGTACTTC. This gives the protein CSAHDSSYEQYF. V is TRBV29-1 and J is TRBJ2-7; TRBD1 is a possible D gene (5 bases). The V and J ends lost 7 bases and 1 base respectively, with 11 bases between them. The CDR3 consists of 12 residues. CDR1 SQVTM and CDR2 ANQGSEA come from the germline V gene.

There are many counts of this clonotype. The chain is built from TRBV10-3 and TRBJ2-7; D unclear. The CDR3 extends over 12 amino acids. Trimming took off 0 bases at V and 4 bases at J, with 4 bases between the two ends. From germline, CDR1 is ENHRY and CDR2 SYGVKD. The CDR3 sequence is CAISESLYEQYF. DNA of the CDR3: TGTGCCATCAGTGAGTCCCTTTACGAGCAGTACTTC.

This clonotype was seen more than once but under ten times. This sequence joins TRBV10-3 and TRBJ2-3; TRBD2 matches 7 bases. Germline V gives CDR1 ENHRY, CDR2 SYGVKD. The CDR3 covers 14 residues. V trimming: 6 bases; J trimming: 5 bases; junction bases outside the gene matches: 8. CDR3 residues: CAISARLAIDTQYF. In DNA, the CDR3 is TGTGCCATCAGCGCTAGACTAGCAATAGATACGCAGTATTTT.

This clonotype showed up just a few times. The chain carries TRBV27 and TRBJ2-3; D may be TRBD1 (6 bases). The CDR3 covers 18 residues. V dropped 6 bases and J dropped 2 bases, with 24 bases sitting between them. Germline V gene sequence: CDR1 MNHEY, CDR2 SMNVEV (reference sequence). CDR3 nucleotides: TGTGCCAGCAGAACAGGGCTCAGTATCAACTTACACACAGATACGCAGTATTTT. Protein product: CASRTGLSINLHTDTQYF.

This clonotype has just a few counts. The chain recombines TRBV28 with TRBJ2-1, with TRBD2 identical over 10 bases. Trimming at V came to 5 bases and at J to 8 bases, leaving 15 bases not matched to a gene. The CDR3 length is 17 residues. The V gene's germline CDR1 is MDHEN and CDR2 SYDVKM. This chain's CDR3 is CASSHPTGLAGEDEQFF. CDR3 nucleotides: TGTGCCAGCAGTCACCCGACAGGGCTAGCGGGAGAGGATGAGCAGTTCTTC.

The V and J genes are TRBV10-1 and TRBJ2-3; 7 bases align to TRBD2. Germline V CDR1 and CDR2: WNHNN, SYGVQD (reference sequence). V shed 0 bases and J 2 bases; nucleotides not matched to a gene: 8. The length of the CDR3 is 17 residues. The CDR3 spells CASSESNTGGTTDTQYF. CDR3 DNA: TGCGCCAGCAGTGAGTCGAATACGGGAGGAACCACAGATACGCAGTATTTT.

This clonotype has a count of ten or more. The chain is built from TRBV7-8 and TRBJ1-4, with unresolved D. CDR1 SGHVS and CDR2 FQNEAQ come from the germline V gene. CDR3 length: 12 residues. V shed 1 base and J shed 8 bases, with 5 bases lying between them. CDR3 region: CASSLGGEKLFF. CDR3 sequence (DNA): TGTGCCAGCAGCTTAGGAGGAGAAAAACTGTTTTTT.

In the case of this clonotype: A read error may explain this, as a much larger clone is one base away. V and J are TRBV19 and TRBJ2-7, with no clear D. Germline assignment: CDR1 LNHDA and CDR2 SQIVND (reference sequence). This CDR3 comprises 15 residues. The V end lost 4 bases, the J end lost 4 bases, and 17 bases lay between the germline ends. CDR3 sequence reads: CASSRGHVRWYEQYF. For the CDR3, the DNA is TGTGCCAGTAGTAGAGGCCATGTAAGATGGTACGAGCAGTACTTC.

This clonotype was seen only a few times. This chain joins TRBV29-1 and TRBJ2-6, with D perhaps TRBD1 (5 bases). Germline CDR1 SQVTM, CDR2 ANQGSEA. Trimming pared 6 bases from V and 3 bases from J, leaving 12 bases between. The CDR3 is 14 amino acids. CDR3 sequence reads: CSVAGLGGANVLTF. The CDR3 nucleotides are TGCAGCGTAGCAGGGCTTGGTGGGGCCAACGTCCTGACTTTC. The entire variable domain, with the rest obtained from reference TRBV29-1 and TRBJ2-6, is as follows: SAVISQKPSRDICQRGTSLTIQCQVDSQVTMMFWYRQQPGQSLTLIATANQGSEATYESGFVIDKFPISRPNLTFSTLTVSNMSPEDSSIYLCSVAGLGGANVLTFGAGSRLTVL.

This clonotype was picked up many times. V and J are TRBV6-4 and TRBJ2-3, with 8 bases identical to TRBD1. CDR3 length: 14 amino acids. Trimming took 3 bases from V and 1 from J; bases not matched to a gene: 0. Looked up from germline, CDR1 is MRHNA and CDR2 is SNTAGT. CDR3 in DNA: TGTGCCAGCAGTGAGACAGGGGGCACAGATACGCAGTATTTT. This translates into CASSETGGTDTQYF.

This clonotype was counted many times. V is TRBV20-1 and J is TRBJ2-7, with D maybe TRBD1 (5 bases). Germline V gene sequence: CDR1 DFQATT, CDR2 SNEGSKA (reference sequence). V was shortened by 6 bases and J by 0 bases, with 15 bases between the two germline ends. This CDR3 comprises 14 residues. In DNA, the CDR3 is TGCAGTGCAGAACAGGTTTTGAGCTCCTACGAGCAGTACTTC. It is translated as CSAEQVLSSYEQYF.

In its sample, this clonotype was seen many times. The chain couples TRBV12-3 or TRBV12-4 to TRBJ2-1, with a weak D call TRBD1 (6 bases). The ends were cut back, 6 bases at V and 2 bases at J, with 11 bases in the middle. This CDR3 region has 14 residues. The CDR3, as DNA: TGTGCCAGCAGCCCGGGACAAACCTACAATGAGCAGTTCTTC. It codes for CASSPGQTYNEQFF.